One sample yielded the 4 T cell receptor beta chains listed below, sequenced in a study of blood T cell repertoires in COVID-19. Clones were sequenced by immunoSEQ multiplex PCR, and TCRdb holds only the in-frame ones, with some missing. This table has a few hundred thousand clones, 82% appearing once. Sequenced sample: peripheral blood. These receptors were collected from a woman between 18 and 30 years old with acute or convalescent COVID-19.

CDR3 in amino acids: CASSQERWTSGNNEQFF. The CDR3 nucleotides are TGCGCCAGCAGCCAAGAGCGGTGGACTAGCGGCAACAATGAGCAGTTCTTC. The V gene is TRBV4-3, the J gene TRBJ2-1, with TRBD2 matching over 10 bases. This CDR3 spans 17 amino acids. Germline CDR1 LGHNA, CDR2 YSLEER. With V trimmed by 0 bases and J by 5 bases, 7 bases remained unmatched.

The CDR3 bases are TGTGCCAGCAGCTTCAGGGGCGGCTATGGCTACACCTTC. Amino acids: CASSFRGGYGYTF. This sequence joins TRBV7-9 and TRBJ1-2; perhaps TRBD1 as D (6 bases). Germline CDR1 SEHNR, CDR2 FQNEAQ (reference sequence). The length of the CDR3 is 13 residues. V dropped 3 bases and J dropped 4 bases, with 9 bases sitting between them.

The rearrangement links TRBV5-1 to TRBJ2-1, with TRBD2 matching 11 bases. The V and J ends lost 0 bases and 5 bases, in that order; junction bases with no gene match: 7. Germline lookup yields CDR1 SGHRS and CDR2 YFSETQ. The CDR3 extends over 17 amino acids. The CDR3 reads CASSLVFATSGNNEQFF. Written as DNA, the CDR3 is TGCGCCAGCAGCTTGGTATTTGCGACTAGCGGGAACAATGAGCAGTTCTTC.

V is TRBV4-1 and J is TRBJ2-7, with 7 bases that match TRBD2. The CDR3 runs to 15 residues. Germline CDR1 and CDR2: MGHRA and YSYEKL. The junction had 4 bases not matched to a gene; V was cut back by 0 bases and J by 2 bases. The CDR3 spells CASSQESREAYEQYF. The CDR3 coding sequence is TGCGCCAGCAGCCAAGAAAGTCGGGAGGCCTACGAGCAGTACTTC.